This T cell receptor (beta chain) appears in the sequencing data of a study of cytomegalovirus exposure and HLA in healthy donors. Study-wide findings and caveats: A subsequent analysis found that TCR clusters from the first cohort also tended to co-occur in the roughly 120 validation repertoires, with under 95% of cluster scores above 0. Published work reported that the classifier diagnosed cytomegalovirus status with high specificity and sensitivity.

This clone is medium-sized in the sample. The antigen is not known. In germline, CDR1 is LNHDA, CDR2 SQIVND (reference sequence). V dropped 4 bases and J dropped 2 bases, with 17 bases sitting between them. This CDR3 has 17 amino acids. The approximately 120-subject validation cohort, separate from the roughly 700-subject first cohort, included the donors. Assay: immunoSEQ multiplex PCR; the TCRdb copy retains only in-frame clones and omits some. The table has approximately 39,000 clones, just under 95% seen once; the top ten hold around 3.4%. This TCR was sampled from a man younger than 30 in good health and CMV-seronegative. This chain links TRBV19 with TRBJ2-2; D may be TRBD1 (6 bases). The specimen sequenced was PBMCs. The CDR3 loop is CASSKRGRGRNTGELFF. CDR3 bases: TGTGCCAGTAGTAAACGAGGCAGGGGACGCAACACCGGGGAGCTGTTTTTT.